This T cell receptor (beta chain) was observed in a study of shared clonotypes between healthy human individuals. Partitioning of CD4+ cells yielded a CD45RA+ naive subset and a CD45RA-negative memory subset. Study-wide results and limits: Rarefaction demonstrated incomplete sorted-subset sequencing despite large depth. When naive CD4 clonotypes were compared across several donors, about 5% were shared.

About this clone itself: The target antigen is unknown.

V lost 6 bases and J 4 bases, leaving 14 bases between the germline ends. Germline V gene data show CDR1 as LGHNT and CDR2 as FRNRAP. CDR3 length: 14 residues. Some clones are missing from TCRdb's copy, which holds only in-frame ones; the method was immunoSEQ multiplex PCR. The data hold about 1.5 million clones, with 95% to 99% observed a single time. The clonotype originates from a man younger than 40 in good health. What was sequenced was naive CD4+ T cells sorted from blood. The subset: CD45RA+ positively selected. The chain employs TRBV12-5 and TRBJ2-3; D may be TRBD1 or TRBD2 (5 bases each). The CDR3 loop reads CASGTGGNADTQYF. DNA for the CDR3: TGTGCTAGTGGGACTGGGGGTAACGCAGATACGCAGTATTTT.